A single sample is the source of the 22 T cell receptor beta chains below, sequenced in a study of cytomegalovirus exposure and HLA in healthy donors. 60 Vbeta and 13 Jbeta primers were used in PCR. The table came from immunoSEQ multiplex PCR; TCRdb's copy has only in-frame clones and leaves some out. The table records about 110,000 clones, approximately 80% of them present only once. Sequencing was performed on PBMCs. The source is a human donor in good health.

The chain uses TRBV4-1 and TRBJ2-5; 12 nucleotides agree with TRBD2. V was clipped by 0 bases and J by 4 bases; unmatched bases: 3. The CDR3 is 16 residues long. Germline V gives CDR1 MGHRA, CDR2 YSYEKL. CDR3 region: CASSQEGGLAGETQYF. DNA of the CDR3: TGCGCCAGCAGCCAAGAAGGGGGACTAGCGGGAGAGACCCAGTACTTC.

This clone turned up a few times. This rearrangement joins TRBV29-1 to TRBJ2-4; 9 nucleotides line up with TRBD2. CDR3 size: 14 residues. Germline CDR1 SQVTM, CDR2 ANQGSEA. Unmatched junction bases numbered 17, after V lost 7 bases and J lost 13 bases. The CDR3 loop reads CSGLISGRETGQYF. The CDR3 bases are TGCAGCGGTCTAATTAGCGGGAGAGAGACTGGGCAGTACTTC.

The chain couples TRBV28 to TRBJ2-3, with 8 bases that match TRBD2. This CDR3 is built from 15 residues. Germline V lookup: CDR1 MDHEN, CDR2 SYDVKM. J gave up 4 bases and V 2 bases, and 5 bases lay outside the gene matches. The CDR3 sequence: CASSLISGSSDTQYF. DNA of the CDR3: TGTGCCAGCAGTTTAATCAGCGGGAGTTCAGATACGCAGTATTTT.

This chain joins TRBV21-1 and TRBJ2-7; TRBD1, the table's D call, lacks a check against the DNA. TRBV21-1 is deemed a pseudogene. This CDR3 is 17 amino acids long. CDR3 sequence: CASSPRSRPRGPYEQYF. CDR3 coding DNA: TGTGCCAGCAGCCCCCGTAGCCGGCCAAGGGGCCCCTACGAGCAGTACTTC.

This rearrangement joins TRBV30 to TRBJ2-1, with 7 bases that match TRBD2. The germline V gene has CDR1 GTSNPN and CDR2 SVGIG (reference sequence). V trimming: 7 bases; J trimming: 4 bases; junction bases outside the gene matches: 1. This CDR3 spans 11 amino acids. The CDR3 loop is CALGGYNEQFF. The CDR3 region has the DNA TGTGCCTTGGGGGGGTACAATGAGCAGTTCTTC.

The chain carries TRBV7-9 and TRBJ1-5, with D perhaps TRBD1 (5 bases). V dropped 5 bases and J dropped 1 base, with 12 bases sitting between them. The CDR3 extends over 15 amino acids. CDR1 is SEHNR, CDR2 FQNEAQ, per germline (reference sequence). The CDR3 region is CASSQGGASNQPQHF. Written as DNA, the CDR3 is TGTGCCAGCAGCCAGGGTGGGGCCAGCAATCAGCCCCAGCATTTT.

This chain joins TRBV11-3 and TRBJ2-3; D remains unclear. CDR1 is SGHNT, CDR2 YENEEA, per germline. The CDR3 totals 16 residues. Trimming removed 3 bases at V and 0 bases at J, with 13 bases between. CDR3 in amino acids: CASSLFSQASTDTQYF. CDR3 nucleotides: TGTGCCAGCAGCTTGTTCTCCCAAGCTAGCACAGATACGCAGTATTTT.

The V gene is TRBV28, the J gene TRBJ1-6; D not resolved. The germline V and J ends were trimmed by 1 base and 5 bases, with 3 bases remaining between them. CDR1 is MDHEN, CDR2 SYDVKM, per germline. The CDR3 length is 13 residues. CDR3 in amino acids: CASSLFNNSPLHF. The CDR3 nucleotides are TGTGCCAGCAGTTTATTTAATAATTCACCCCTCCACTTT.

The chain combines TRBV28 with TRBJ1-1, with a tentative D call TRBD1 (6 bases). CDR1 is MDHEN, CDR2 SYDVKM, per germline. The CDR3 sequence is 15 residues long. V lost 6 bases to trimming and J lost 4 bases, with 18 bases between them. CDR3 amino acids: CASSSDTGLGTEAFF. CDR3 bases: TGTGCCAGCAGCTCCGATACAGGGCTGGGCACTGAAGCTTTCTTT.

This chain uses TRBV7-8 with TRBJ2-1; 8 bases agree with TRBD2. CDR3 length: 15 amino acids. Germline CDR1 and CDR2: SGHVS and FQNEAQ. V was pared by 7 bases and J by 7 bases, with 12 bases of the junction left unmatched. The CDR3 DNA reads TGTGCCAGCAAGGTGAGACTAGCGCCCGAGAATGAGCAGTTCTTC. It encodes CASKVRLAPENEQFF.

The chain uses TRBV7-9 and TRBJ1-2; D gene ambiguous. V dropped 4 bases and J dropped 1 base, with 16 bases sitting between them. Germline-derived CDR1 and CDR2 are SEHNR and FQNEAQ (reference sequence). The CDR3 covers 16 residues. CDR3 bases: TGTGCCAGCAGCTCCGGACGGAATCGGGATAACTATGGCTACACCTTC. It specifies CASSSGRNRDNYGYTF.

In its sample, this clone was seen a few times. CDR3 in amino acids: CASSSFPVTSGRNPYNEQFF. The CDR3 DNA sequence: TGTGCCAGCAGTTCATTCCCTGTCACTAGCGGGAGGAATCCCTACAATGAGCAGTTCTTC. This chain uses TRBV28 with TRBJ2-1, with 12 bases identical to TRBD2. CDR1 and CDR2 (germline): MDHEN, SYDVKM. This CDR3 region has 20 residues. Trimming took 4 bases from V and 2 from J; bases not matched to a gene: 15.

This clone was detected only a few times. CDR3 DNA: TGTGCCAGCAGAGATAGCGGGAGGGCGCACAATGAGCAGTTCTTC. Protein sequence: CASRDSGRAHNEQFF. This chain connects TRBV2 to TRBJ2-1, with 11 nucleotides matching TRBD2. The CDR3 runs to 15 residues. Germline V gene sequence: CDR1 SNHLY, CDR2 FYNNEI. V was clipped by 6 bases and J by 5 bases; unmatched bases: 6.

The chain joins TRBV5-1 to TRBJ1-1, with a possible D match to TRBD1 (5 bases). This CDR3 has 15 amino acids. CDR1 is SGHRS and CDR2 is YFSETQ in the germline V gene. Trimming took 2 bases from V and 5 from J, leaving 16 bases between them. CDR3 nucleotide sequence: TGCGCCAGCAGCTTTCGGGGGGAAGGAGGGACTGAAGCTTTCTTT. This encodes CASSFRGEGGTEAFF.

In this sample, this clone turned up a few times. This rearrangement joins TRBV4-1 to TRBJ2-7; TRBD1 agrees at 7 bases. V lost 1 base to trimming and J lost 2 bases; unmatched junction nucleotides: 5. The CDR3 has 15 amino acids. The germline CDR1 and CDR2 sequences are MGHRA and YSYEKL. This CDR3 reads CASSQARDRAYEQYF. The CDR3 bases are TGCGCCAGCAGCCAAGCTCGGGACAGAGCCTACGAGCAGTACTTC.

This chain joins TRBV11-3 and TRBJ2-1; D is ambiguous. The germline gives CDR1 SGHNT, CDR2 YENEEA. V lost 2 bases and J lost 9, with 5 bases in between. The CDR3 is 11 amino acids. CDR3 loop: CASSLSFEQFF. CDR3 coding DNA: TGTGCCAGCAGCTTATCGTTTGAGCAGTTCTTC.

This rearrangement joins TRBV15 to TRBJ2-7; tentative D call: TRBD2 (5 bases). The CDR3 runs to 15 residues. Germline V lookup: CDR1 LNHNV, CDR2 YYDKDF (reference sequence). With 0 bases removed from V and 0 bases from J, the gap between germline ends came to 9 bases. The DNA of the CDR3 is TGTGCCACCAGCAGAGATTACGGGGACTCCTACGAGCAGTACTTC. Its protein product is CATSRDYGDSYEQYF.

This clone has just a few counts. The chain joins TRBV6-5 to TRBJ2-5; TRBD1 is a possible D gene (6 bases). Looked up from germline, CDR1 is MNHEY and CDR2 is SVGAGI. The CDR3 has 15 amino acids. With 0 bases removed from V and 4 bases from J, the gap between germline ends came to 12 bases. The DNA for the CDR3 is TGTGCCAGCAGTTACTCTGGGACAAGGAGAGAGACCCAGTACTTC. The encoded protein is CASSYSGTRRETQYF.

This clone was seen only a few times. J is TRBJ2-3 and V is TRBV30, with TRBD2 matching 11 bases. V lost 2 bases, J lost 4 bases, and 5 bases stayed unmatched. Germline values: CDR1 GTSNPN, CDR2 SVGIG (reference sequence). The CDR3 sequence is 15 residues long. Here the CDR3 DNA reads TGTGCCTGGAGTCAGACTAGCGGGATAGCAGATACGCAGTATTTT. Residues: CAWSQTSGIADTQYF.

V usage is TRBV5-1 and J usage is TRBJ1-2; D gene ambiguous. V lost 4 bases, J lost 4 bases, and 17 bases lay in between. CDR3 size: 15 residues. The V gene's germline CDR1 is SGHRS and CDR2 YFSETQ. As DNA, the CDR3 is TGCGCCAGCAGCGAAGTAGCGGACGTCCGCTATGGCTACACCTTC. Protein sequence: CASSEVADVRYGYTF.

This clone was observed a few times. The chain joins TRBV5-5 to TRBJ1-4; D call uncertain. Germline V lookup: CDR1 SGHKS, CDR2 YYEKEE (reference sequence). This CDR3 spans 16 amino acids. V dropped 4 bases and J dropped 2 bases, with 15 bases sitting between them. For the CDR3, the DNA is TGTGCCAGCAGCCTGGGTCCAGTATTGACTAATGAAAAACTGTTTTTT. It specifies CASSLGPVLTNEKLFF.

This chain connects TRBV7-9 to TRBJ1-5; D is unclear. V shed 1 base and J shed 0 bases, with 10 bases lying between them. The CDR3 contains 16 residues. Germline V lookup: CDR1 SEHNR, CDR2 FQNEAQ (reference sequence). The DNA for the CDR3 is TGTGCCAGCAGCTTAGAAACAGTAAATAGCAATCAGCCCCAGCATTTT. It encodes CASSLETVNSNQPQHF.